This record looks at one T cell receptor beta chain sequence and its context. The data were taken from a study of blood T cell repertoires in COVID-19. Germline values: CDR1 SGDLS, CDR2 YYNGEE. J was trimmed by 2 bases and V by 4 bases; bases with no gene match: 5. The CDR3 totals 16 residues. Patients at the Seattle site were enrolled during active infection and followed longitudinally. Assay: immunoSEQ multiplex PCR; the TCRdb copy retains only in-frame clones and omits some. The sample records around 300,000 clones, more than 80% being singletons. The sample taken for sequencing was peripheral blood. This clonotype was obtained from a woman aged 45-60 years with COVID-19, enrolled during active disease. The chain links TRBV9 to TRBJ2-1, with 11 positions matching TRBD1. The CDR3 spells CASSTRTGGAYNEQFF. DNA of the CDR3: TGTGCCAGCAGCACAAGGACAGGGGGCGCCTACAATGAGCAGTTCTTC.